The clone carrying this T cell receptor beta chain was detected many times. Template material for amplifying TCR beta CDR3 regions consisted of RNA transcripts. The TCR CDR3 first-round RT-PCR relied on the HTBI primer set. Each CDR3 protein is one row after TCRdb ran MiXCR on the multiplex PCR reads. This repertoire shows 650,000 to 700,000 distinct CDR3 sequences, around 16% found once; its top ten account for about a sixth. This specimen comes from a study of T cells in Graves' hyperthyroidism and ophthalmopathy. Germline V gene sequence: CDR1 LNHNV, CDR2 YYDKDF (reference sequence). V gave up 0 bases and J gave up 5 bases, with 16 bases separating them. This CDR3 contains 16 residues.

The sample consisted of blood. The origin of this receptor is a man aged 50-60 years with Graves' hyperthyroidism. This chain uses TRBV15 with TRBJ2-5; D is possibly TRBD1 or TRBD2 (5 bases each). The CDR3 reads CATSRDSGTRRETQYF. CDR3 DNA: TGTGCCACCAGCAGAGATTCAGGGACCCGTCGGGAGACCCAGTACTTC.